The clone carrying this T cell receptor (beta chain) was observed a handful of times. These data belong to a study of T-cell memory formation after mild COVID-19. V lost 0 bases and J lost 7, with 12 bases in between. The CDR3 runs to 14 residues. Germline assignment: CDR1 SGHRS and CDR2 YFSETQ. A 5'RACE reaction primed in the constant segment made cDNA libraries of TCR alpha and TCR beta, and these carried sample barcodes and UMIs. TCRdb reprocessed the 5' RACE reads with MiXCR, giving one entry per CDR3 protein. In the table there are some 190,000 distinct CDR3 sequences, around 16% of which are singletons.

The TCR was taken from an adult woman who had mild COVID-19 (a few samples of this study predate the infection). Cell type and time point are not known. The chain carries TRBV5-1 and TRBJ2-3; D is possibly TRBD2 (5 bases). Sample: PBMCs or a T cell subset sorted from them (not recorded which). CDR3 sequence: CASSLDSGDNTQYF. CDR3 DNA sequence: TGCGCCAGCAGCTTGGACTCCGGGGATAATACGCAGTATTTT.